The rows below give T cell receptor beta chains drawn from one sample of a study of Ad26.COV2.S vaccination and SARS-CoV-2 variants. Profiled with immunoSEQ multiplex PCR; TCRdb holds only in-frame clones, not every one. The sample consists of roughly 700,000 clones, 89% of them appearing once. Sequences were derived from peripheral blood, sampled in a trial of Ad26.COV2.S vaccine versus placebo. The receptors shown here come from a person between 18 and 60 years old who received the Ad26.COV2.S COVID-19 vaccine or a placebo. Each CDR3 is given with its conserved first and last residue. The D gene is left open where the match is weak. Size is omitted from some rows. Given values are once, few, many or a class for expanded clones.

V	size	J	D	CDR3	DNA
TRBV27	-	TRBJ1-6	-	CASSSEVATYNSPLHF	TGTGCCAGCAGTTCGGAAGTTGCGACCTATAATTCACCCCTCCACTTT
TRBV3-1/TRBV3-2	-	TRBJ2-1	TRBD2	CASSHFTSGKGGYNEQFF	TGTGCCAGCAGCCACTTCACTAGCGGGAAAGGGGGCTACAATGAGCAGTTCTTC
TRBV18	-	TRBJ2-7	-	CASSPPGLAYDEQYF	TGTGCCAGCTCACCACCAGGTCTAGCGTACGACGAGCAGTACTTC
TRBV29-1	-	TRBJ1-2	-	CSVWQGGYGYTF	TGCAGCGTATGGCAGGGCGGATATGGCTACACCTTC
TRBV11-3	-	TRBJ2-1	-	CASSKGRLNEQFF	TGTGCCAGCAGCAAAGGACGTCTCAATGAGCAGTTCTTC
TRBV27	-	TRBJ2-7	-	CASSSLRGASTYEQYF	TGTGCCAGCAGTTCCCTACGGGGGGCCAGTACCTACGAGCAGTACTTC
TRBV2	few	TRBJ2-7	-	CASIRGYEQYF	TGTGCCAGCATTAGGGGCTACGAGCAGTACTTC
TRBV30	-	TRBJ1-4	-	CAWSVQGNEKLFF	TGTGCCTGGAGTGTACAGGGCAATGAAAAACTGTTTTTT
TRBV3-1/TRBV3-2	-	TRBJ2-1	-	CASSSPTGSFGNEQFF	TGTGCCAGCAGCTCCCCCACCGGGAGCTTCGGTAATGAGCAGTTCTTC
TRBV5-6	few	TRBJ1-6	-	CASSLGPLQVRNSPLHF	TGTGCCAGCAGCTTGGGGCCCTTACAGGTAAGGAATTCACCCCTCCACTTT
TRBV7-8	-	TRBJ2-3	TRBD2	CASSLWSGGGDTQYF	TGTGCCAGCAGCTTGTGGTCGGGAGGGGGGGATACGCAGTATTTT
TRBV20-1	-	TRBJ2-7	TRBD1	CSASPPGTGYEQYF	TGCAGTGCTAGTCCTCCGGGGACAGGCTACGAGCAGTACTTC
TRBV12-3/TRBV12-4	-	TRBJ1-6	-	CASSFLREGPLHF	TGTGCCAGCAGTTTTCTTCGAGAAGGACCCCTCCACTTT
TRBV30	-	TRBJ2-5	-	CAWSTIPGSEETQYF	TGTGCCTGGAGTACTATCCCAGGGTCAGAAGAGACCCAGTACTTC
TRBV5-8	-	TRBJ2-5	TRBD1	CASSLGGQAPVTQYF	TGTGCCAGCAGCCTCGGAGGACAGGCGCCCGTGACCCAGTACTTC
TRBV27	-	TRBJ2-3	TRBD2	CASRGLAGGNTDTQYF	TGTGCCAGCAGGGGATTAGCGGGAGGAAACACAGATACGCAGTATTTT
TRBV2	-	TRBJ1-2	-	CASHGSISGYTF	TGTGCCAGCCATGGGTCCATAAGTGGCTACACCTTC
TRBV3-1/TRBV3-2	-	TRBJ1-2	-	CASSRYREEGYTF	TGTGCCAGCAGCCGGTACAGGGAGGAAGGCTACACCTTC
TRBV6-5	-	TRBJ2-7	TRBD1	CASSYTGTGMYEQYF	TGTGCCAGCAGTTACACCGGGACAGGGATGTACGAGCAGTACTTC
TRBV2	-	TRBJ1-5	TRBD1	CASRVGGASNQPQHF	TGTGCCAGCAGGGTAGGGGGCGCGAGCAATCAGCCCCAGCATTTT
TRBV28	-	TRBJ2-7	-	CASSPPTTSEQYF	TGTGCCAGCAGTCCTCCGACAACCAGCGAGCAGTACTTC
TRBV7-2	-	TRBJ1-1	TRBD1	CASSPDRGNTEAFF	TGTGCCAGCAGCCCGGACAGGGGGAACACTGAAGCTTTCTTT
TRBV12-3/TRBV12-4	once	TRBJ1-2	-	CASNLRGARGYTF	TGTGCCAGCAACCTGAGGGGGGCTAGGGGCTACACCTTC
TRBV9	-	TRBJ2-7	TRBD1	CASSAAIGTGFITYEQYF	TGTGCCAGCAGCGCCGCTATTGGGACAGGGTTCATCACCTACGAGCAGTACTTC
TRBV3-1/TRBV3-2	-	TRBJ1-5	-	CASSQGFNSNQPQHF	TGTGCCAGCAGCCAAGGTTTTAATAGCAATCAGCCCCAGCATTTT
TRBV11-3	-	TRBJ2-5	TRBD2	CASSLGTSEQETQYF	TGTGCCAGCAGCTTAGGGACTAGCGAACAAGAGACCCAGTACTTC
TRBV6-5	-	TRBJ2-7	-	CASSYSGTYYEQYF	TGTGCCAGCAGTTACTCCGGGACCTACTACGAGCAGTACTTC
TRBV18	-	TRBJ2-3	TRBD2	CASSPSGSSYTQYF	TGTGCCAGCTCACCTAGCGGGAGTTCATATACGCAGTATTTT
TRBV9	-	TRBJ1-4	-	CASSGDRNSLFF	TGTGCCAGCAGTGGGGACCGAAACTCTCTGTTTTTT
TRBV24-1	-	TRBJ2-1	-	CATSGRGQTYNEQFF	TGTGCCACCAGTGGGAGGGGACAGACCTACAATGAGCAGTTCTTC
TRBV12-3/TRBV12-4	-	TRBJ2-2	-	CASSLRAPGELFF	TGTGCCAGCAGTTTAAGGGCGCCGGGGGAGCTGTTTTTT
TRBV11-2	-	TRBJ2-3	-	CASTTSISTDTQYF	TGTGCCAGCACCACTAGTATTAGCACAGATACGCAGTATTTT
TRBV7-9	-	TRBJ1-6	-	CASSRYRDSPLHF	TGTGCCAGCAGCCGCTACAGGGATTCACCCCTCCACTTT
TRBV30	-	TRBJ2-1	TRBD2	CAWSVLGLAANSYNEQFF	TGTGCCTGGAGTGTCTTGGGACTAGCGGCCAACTCCTACAATGAGCAGTTCTTC
TRBV4-1	-	TRBJ1-3	TRBD1	CASSLSGRGHPSSGNTIYF	TGCGCCAGCAGCCTTTCGGGCAGGGGGCATCCCTCCTCTGGAAACACCATATATTTT
TRBV11-2	-	TRBJ2-1	-	CASSLARFYNEQFF	TGTGCCAGCAGCTTAGCTAGGTTCTACAATGAGCAGTTCTTC